This is a list of T cell receptor beta chains from one sample in a study of beta chain features in type 1 diabetes. The protocol was immunoSEQ multiplex PCR, while the TCRdb copy is restricted to in-frame clones and leaves out a portion. The sample has some 360,000 clones, roughly a fifth seen once. Sequencing was carried out using naive CD4+ T cells from blood. The receptors stem from a woman under 30 in good health. Each CDR3 is given with its conserved first and last residue. D genes are given only for firm matches. The size of a clone is reported for some rows only, either as once, few or many, or as a class for expanded clones.

TRBJ2-2 | TRBV27 | TRBD2 | few | CATSRLAGGPDTGELFF | TGTGCCACCTCTAGACTAGCGGGAGGGCCAGACACCGGGGAGCTGTTTTTT
TRBJ2-3 | TRBV9 | TRBD2 | . | CASSVGEGRTQYF | TGTGCCAGCAGCGTAGGGGAGGGCAGGACGCAGTATTTT
TRBJ2-1 | TRBV4-2 | TRBD2 | few | CASSRVLADYNEQFF | TGTGCCAGCAGCAGGGTACTAGCGGATTACAATGAGCAGTTCTTC
TRBJ2-2 | TRBV30 | . | . | CASWEDTGELFF | TGTGCCTCTTGGGAGGACACCGGGGAGCTGTTTTTT
TRBJ2-7 | TRBV4-1 | TRBD2 | . | CASSQVAAGRDYEQYF | TGCGCCAGCAGCCAAGTAGCTGCAGGGAGGGACTACGAGCAGTACTTC
TRBJ2-7 | TRBV5-4 | TRBD1 | . | CASSLASGQGFYEQYF | TGTGCCAGCAGCTTGGCATCCGGACAGGGGTTCTACGAGCAGTACTTC
TRBJ2-1 | TRBV5-1 | TRBD2 | . | CASSLGLAGGNEQFF | TGCGCCAGCAGCCTGGGACTAGCGGGGGGCAATGAGCAGTTCTTC
TRBJ2-3 | TRBV7-2 | . | few | CASSLVAGDTQYF | TGTGCCAGCAGCTTAGTCGCAGGGGATACGCAGTATTTT
TRBJ2-5 | TRBV6-6 | . | few | CASRPGLPKETQYF | TGTGCCAGCAGACCGGGACTTCCCAAAGAGACCCAGTACTTC
TRBJ2-2 | TRBV5-1 | . | . | CASSIRDLNTGELFF | TGCGCCAGCAGCATCCGGGACTTGAACACCGGGGAGCTGTTTTTT
TRBJ2-4 | TRBV4-3 | . | few | CASSQDAPGKNIQYF | TGCGCCAGCAGCCAAGATGCTCCGGGCAAAAACATTCAGTACTTC
TRBJ2-5 | TRBV5-1 | . | . | CASSLDRAQETQYF | TGCGCCAGCAGCTTGGACAGAGCCCAAGAGACCCAGTACTTC
TRBJ2-5 | TRBV4-3 | TRBD2 | few | CASSQSALAGGLETQYF | TGCGCCAGCAGCCAATCCGCTCTAGCGGGGGGGCTCGAGACCCAGTACTTC
TRBJ2-1 | TRBV11-2 | TRBD2 | few | CASSLAGTSTAGHEQFF | TGTGCCAGCAGCTTAGCTGGGACTAGCACGGCCGGCCATGAGCAGTTCTTC
TRBJ2-5 | TRBV5-1 | . | . | CASSLAVLTGRQETQYF | TGCGCCAGCAGCTTGGCCGTGTTGACAGGAAGACAAGAGACCCAGTACTTC
TRBJ2-5 | TRBV29-1 | . | few | CSVESGSRVTQYF | TGCAGCGTTGAGTCGGGGAGCCGGGTGACCCAGTACTTC
TRBJ2-7 | TRBV7-2 | . | few | CASSLAGGTYEQYF | TGTGCCAGCAGCTTAGCGGGGGGGACATACGAGCAGTACTTC
TRBJ1-2 | TRBV30 | . | . | CAWSVPGLYSGYTF | TGTGCCTGGAGTGTACCAGGGTTGTATTCTGGCTACACCTTC
TRBJ1-1 | TRBV29-1 | . | . | CSVVRVMNTEAFF | TGCAGCGTTGTCAGGGTGATGAACACTGAAGCTTTCTTT
TRBJ2-5 | TRBV5-1 | TRBD1 | few | CASSQQPDRRETQYF | TGCGCCAGCAGCCAACAACCGGACAGGCGAGAGACCCAGTACTTC
TRBJ1-2 | TRBV5-1 | TRBD1 | . | CASSFDRGDYGYTF | TGCGCCAGCAGCTTCGACAGGGGGGACTATGGCTACACCTTC
TRBJ2-7 | TRBV14 | . | few | CASSQDQGASYEQYF | TGTGCCAGCAGCCAAGATCAGGGTGCCTCCTACGAGCAGTACTTC
TRBJ1-5 | TRBV9 | . | . | CASSVEMKGQYRNQPQHF | TGTGCCAGCAGCGTAGAGATGAAGGGGCAGTATCGCAATCAGCCCCAGCATTTT
TRBJ2-7 | TRBV7-6 | TRBD1 | . | CASSSLDRATSYEQYF | TGTGCCAGCAGCTCCCTTGACAGGGCCACCTCCTACGAGCAGTACTTC
TRBJ2-5 | TRBV6-1 | TRBD2 | few | CASGLTSGELAQYF | TGTGCCAGCGGGCTGACTAGCGGGGAGCTGGCCCAGTACTTC
TRBJ1-5 | TRBV29-1 | . | . | CSVGADSNQPQHF | TGCAGCGTTGGGGCAGATAGCAATCAGCCCCAGCATTTT
TRBJ2-7 | TRBV12-5 | TRBD2 | . | CASAGSGSLAYEQYF | TGTGCTAGTGCCGGTAGCGGGAGTCTCGCCTACGAGCAGTACTTC
TRBJ2-2 | TRBV9 | TRBD2 | . | CASSVSGIGPNTGELFF | TGTGCCAGCAGCGTAAGCGGGATCGGCCCGAACACCGGGGAGCTGTTTTTT
TRBJ1-1 | TRBV7-2 | . | . | CASSPQGMNTEAFF | TGTGCCAGCAGCCCACAGGGCATGAACACTGAAGCTTTCTTT
TRBJ1-1 | TRBV19 | TRBD1 | . | CASSSQGWAFF | TGTGCCAGTAGTTCACAGGGGTGGGCTTTCTTT
TRBJ2-6 | TRBV4-3 | . | . | CASSQLGGRVLTF | TGCGCCAGCAGCCAATTAGGCGGTAGGGTCCTGACTTTC
TRBJ2-1 | TRBV30 | TRBD2 | few | CAWRKGTSGYNEQFF | TGTGCCTGGAGGAAAGGGACTAGCGGCTACAATGAGCAGTTCTTC
TRBJ2-7 | TRBV7-9 | . | few | CASSLSAGNDEQYF | TGTGCCAGCAGCTTATCGGCGGGTAACGACGAGCAGTACTTC